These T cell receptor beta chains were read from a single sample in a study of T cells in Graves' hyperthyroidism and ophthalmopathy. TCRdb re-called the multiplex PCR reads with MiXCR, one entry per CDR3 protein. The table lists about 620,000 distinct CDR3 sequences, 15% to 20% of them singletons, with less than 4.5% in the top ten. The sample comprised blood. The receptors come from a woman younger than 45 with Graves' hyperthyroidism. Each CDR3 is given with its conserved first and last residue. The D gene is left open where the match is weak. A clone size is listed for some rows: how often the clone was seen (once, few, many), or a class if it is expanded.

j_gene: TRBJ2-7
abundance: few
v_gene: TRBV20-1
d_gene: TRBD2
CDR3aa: CSARPASGAYEQYF
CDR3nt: TGCAGTGCTAGACCTGCTAGCGGGGCCTACGAGCAGTACTTC

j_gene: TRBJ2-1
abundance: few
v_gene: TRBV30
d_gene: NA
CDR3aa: CAWRGGLSGTYNEQFF
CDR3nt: TGTGCCTGGAGAGGGGGCCTCAGCGGGACTTACAATGAGCAGTTCTTC

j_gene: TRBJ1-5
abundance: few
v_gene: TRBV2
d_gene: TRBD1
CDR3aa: CASSLRGQLNQPQHF
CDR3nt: TGTGCCAGCAGTTTGCGGGGACAGCTCAATCAGCCCCAGCATTTT

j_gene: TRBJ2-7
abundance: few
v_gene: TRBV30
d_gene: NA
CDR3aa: CAWSEVSSYEQYF
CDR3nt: TGTGCCTGGAGTGAGGTGTCCTCCTACGAGCAGTACTTC

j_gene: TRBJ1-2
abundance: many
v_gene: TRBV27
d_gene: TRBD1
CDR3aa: CASGLDRGRDGYTF
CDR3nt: TGTGCCAGCGGACTGGACAGGGGGCGGGATGGCTACACCTTC

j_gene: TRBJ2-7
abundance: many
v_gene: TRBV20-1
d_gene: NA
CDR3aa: CSARALASYEQYF
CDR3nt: TGCAGTGCTAGGGCTCTAGCCTCTTACGAGCAGTACTTC

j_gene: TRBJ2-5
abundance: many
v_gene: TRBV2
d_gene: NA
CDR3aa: CGLGQTTTQETQYF
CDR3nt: TGTGGTCTGGGGCAGACTACTACCCAAGAGACCCAGTACTTC

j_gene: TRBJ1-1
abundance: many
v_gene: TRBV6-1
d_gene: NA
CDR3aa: CASSTQTRDTSEAFF
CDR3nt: TGTGCCAGCAGTACTCAAACCCGGGACACATCTGAAGCTTTCTTT

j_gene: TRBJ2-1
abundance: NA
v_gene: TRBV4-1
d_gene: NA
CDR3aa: CASTPGRMSSYNEQFF
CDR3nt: TGCGCCAGCACCCCCGGACGGATGAGCTCCTACAATGAGCAGTTCTTC

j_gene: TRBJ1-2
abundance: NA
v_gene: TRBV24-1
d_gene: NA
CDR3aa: CATSDPTGPGGGYYGYTF
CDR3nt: TGTGCCACCAGTGATCCGACAGGTCCGGGGGGCGGGTACTATGGCTACACCTTC

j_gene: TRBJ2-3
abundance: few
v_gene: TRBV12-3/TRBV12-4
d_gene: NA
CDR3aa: CASGGRQARDTQYF
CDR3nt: TGTGCCAGCGGGGGTCGACAGGCCCGGGATACGCAGTATTTT

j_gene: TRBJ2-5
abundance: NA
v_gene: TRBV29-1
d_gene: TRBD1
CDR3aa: CSVEQGVRETQYF
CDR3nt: TGCAGCGTTGAACAGGGGGTACGGGAGACCCAGTACTTC

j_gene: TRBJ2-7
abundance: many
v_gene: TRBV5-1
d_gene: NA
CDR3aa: CASLTFSYEQYF
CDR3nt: TGCGCCAGCTTGACATTCTCCTACGAGCAGTACTTC

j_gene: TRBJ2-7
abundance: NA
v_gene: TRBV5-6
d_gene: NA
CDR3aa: CASSSYGTNSYEQYF
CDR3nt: TGTGCCAGCAGCTCATACGGGACAAACTCCTACGAGCAGTACTTC

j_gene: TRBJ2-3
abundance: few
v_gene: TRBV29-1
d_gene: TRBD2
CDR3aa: CSVVGLAGRVGDTQYF
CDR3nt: TGCAGCGTTGTTGGGCTAGCGGGAAGAGTCGGAGATACGCAGTATTTT

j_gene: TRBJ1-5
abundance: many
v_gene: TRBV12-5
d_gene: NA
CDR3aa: CASGFFREVSSNQPQHF
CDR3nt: TGTGCTAGTGGTTTTTTCCGGGAAGTTAGTAGCAATCAGCCCCAGCATTTT

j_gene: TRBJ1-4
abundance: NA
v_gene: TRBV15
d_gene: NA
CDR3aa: CATSRNTETSEKLFF
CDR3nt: TGTGCCACCAGCAGAAACACAGAAACCAGTGAAAAACTGTTTTTT

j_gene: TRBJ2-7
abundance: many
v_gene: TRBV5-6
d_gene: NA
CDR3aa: CASSSLPGEGEQYF
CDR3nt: TGTGCCAGCAGCTCACTCCCAGGGGAGGGCGAGCAGTACTTC

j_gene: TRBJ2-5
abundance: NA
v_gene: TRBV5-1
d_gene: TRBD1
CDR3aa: CASSLLGQGSETQYF
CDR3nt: TGCGCCAGCAGCTTGTTGGGACAGGGATCAGAGACCCAGTACTTC

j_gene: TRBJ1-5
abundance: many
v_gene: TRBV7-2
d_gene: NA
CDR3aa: CASSFGGPNQPQHF
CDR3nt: TGTGCCAGCAGCTTCGGGGGACCCAATCAGCCCCAGCATTTT

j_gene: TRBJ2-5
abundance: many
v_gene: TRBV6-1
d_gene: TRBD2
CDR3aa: CASNRASGILQETQYF
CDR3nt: TGTGCCAGCAATAGGGCTAGCGGCATACTCCAAGAGACCCAGTACTTC

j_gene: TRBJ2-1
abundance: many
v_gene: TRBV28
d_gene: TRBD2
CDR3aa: CASSSRTSTPSLNEQFF
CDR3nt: TGTGCCAGCAGTTCTAGGACTAGCACTCCGTCCTTAAATGAGCAGTTCTTC

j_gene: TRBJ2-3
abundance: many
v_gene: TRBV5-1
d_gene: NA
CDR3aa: CASSHIDGGTDTQYF
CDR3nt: TGCGCCAGCAGCCATATCGACGGAGGCACAGATACGCAGTATTTT

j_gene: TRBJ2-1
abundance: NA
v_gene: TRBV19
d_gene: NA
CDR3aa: CASRPGVHNEQFF
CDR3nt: TGTGCCAGTAGACCGGGGGTCCACAATGAGCAGTTCTTC

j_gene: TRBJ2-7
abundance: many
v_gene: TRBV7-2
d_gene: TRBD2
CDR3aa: CASTPTSGLTYEQYF
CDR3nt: TGTGCCAGCACCCCGACTAGCGGGTTAACCTACGAGCAGTACTTC

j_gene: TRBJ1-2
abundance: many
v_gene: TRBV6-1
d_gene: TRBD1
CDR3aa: CASSETLRQGANTF
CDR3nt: TGTGCCAGCAGTGAAACACTGAGACAGGGGGCGAACACCTTC

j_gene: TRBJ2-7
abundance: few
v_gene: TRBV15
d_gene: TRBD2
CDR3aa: CATSRASSGRAYEQYF
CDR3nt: TGTGCCACCAGCAGAGCTTCTAGCGGGAGGGCCTACGAGCAGTACTTC

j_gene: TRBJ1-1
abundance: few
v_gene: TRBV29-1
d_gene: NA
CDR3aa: CSVEYSPNTEAFF
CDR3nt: TGCAGCGTTGAATACAGCCCGAACACTGAAGCTTTCTTT

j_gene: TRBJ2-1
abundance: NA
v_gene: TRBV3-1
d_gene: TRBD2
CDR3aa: CASSQDWGLAGEQFF
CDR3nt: TGTGCCAGCAGCCAAGATTGGGGACTAGCTGGTGAGCAGTTCTTC

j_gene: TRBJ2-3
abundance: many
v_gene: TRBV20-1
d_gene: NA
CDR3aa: CSASRGVSSTDTQYF
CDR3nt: TGCAGTGCTAGCAGGGGGGTGTCTAGCACAGATACGCAGTATTTT

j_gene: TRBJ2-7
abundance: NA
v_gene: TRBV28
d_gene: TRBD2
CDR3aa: CASSLPSSGSPYEQYF
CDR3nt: TGTGCCAGCAGTTTACCTTCTAGCGGGAGCCCCTACGAGCAGTACTTC

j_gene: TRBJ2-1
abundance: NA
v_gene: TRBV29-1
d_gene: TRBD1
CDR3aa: CSVGDRGTGEQFF
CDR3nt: TGCAGCGTTGGGGACAGGGGAACCGGCGAGCAGTTCTTC

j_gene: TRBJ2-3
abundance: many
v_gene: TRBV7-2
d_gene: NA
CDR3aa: CASGGRSTDTQYF
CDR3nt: TGTGCCAGCGGGGGGCGGAGCACAGATACGCAGTATTTT

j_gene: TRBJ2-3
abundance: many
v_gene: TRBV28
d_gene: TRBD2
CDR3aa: CASSFGLAGDTQYF
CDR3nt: TGTGCCAGCAGTTTCGGACTAGCGGGAGATACGCAGTATTTT

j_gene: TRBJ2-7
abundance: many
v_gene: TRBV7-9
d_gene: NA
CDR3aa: CASSLDRGEQYF
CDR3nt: TGTGCCAGCAGCTTAGATCGGGGCGAGCAGTACTTC

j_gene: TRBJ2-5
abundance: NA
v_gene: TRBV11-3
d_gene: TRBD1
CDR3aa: CASSLGQGAGEETQYF
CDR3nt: TGTGCCAGCAGCTTAGGACAGGGGGCTGGGGAAGAGACCCAGTACTTC

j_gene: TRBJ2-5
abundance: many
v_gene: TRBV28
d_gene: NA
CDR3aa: CASSSQWRDLQETQYF
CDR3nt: TGTGCCAGCAGTTCCCAATGGCGGGACCTCCAAGAGACCCAGTACTTC

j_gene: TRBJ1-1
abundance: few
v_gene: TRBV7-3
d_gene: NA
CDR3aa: CASSSGGGIRTEAFF
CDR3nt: TGTGCCAGCAGCTCGGGAGGGGGAATTCGCACTGAAGCTTTCTTT

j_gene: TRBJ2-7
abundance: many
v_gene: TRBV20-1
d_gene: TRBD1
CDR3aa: CSASNPGQGSYEQYF
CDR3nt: TGCAGTGCTAGCAACCCGGGACAGGGCTCCTACGAGCAGTACTTC

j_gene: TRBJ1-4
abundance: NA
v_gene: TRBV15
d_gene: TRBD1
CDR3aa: CATSQGTDEKLFF
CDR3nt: TGTGCCACCAGTCAAGGGACAGATGAAAAACTGTTTTTT